A single sample gave rise to the 13 T cell receptor beta chains below, sequenced in a study of tumor-infiltrating lymphocytes in localized non-small cell lung cancer. Sequencing used immunoSEQ multiplex PCR; TCRdb keeps in-frame clones, though not all of them. The table has about 9,700 clones, around 73% seen once. Sequenced material: lung tumor tissue. The receptors were gathered from a human donor with non-small cell lung cancer.

The V and J genes are TRBV12-5 and TRBJ2-1; 7 nucleotides line up with TRBD1. Trimming cost V 6 bases and J 1 base; bases outside gene matches: 6. The CDR3 covers 15 residues. Germline assignment: CDR1 LGHNT and CDR2 FRNRAP. CDR3 coding DNA: TGTGCTAGTGGCCTGACAGGGTTATCCTACAATGAGCAGTTCTTC. This sequence encodes CASGLTGLSYNEQFF.

This chain joins TRBV28 and TRBJ2-1; D gene ambiguous. V was shortened by 1 base and J by 9 bases, with 10 bases between the two germline ends. Germline CDR1 and CDR2: MDHEN and SYDVKM. This CDR3 region has 13 residues. The CDR3 is CASSLSYRREQFF. DNA of the CDR3: TGTGCCAGCAGTTTATCATACCGGCGTGAGCAGTTCTTC.

This chain uses TRBV4-2 with TRBJ2-7, with D uncertain. Germline V lookup: CDR1 LGHNA, CDR2 YNFKEQ. The CDR3 sequence is 14 residues long. V lost 0 bases to trimming and J lost 1 base, with 7 bases between them. The CDR3 DNA is TGTGCCAGCAGCCAAGAAGTGGGATCCTACGAGCAGTACTTC. Translated: CASSQEVGSYEQYF.

This clone is large in the sample. This chain joins TRBV5-6 and TRBJ1-4, with D possibly being TRBD1 (6 bases). This CDR3 has 15 residues. The germline gives CDR1 SGHDT, CDR2 YYEEEE. The ends were cut back, 0 bases at V and 7 bases at J, with 13 bases in the middle. CDR3 region: CASSLVQGSTEKLFF. The CDR3 nucleotides read TGTGCCAGCAGCTTGGTTCAGGGGTCGACTGAAAAACTGTTTTTT.

The J gene is TRBJ2-7, the V gene TRBV7-9, with a possible D match to TRBD2 (6 bases). Trimming took off 5 bases at V and 0 bases at J, with 14 bases between the two ends. Germline loops: CDR1 SEHNR, CDR2 FQNEAQ (reference sequence). The CDR3 runs to 15 residues. CDR3 DNA sequence: TGTGCCAGCAGCCCCCGGGGCGGGGTCTCCTACGAGCAGTACTTC. It specifies CASSPRGGVSYEQYF.

The CDR3 DNA reads as TGTGCCAGCAGCCCCCGACTAGCGACTTACAATGAGCAGTTCTTC. Its translation is CASSPRLATYNEQFF. This chain uses TRBV2 with TRBJ2-1; 8 positions match TRBD2. Germline V CDR1 and CDR2: SNHLY, FYNNEI. Losses at the gene ends were 6 bases for V and 4 bases for J; bases not matched to a gene: 8. The CDR3 spans 15 residues. Complete variable domain (other parts from reference TRBV2 and TRBJ2-1): EPEVTQTPSHQVTQMGQEVILRCVPISNHLYFYWYRQILGQKVEFLVSFYNNEISEKSEIFDDQFSVERPDGSNFTLKIRSTKLEDSAMYFCASSPRLATYNEQFFGPGTRLTVL.

The rearrangement joins TRBV15 to TRBJ2-6, with no clear D. The length of the CDR3 is 16 residues. V lost 0 bases to trimming and J lost 0 bases, with 6 bases between them. Germline V gene lookup returns CDR1 LNHNV and CDR2 YYDKDF (reference sequence). The CDR3 here is CATSRDLISGANVLTF. The CDR3 DNA is TGTGCCACCAGCAGAGATCTCATCTCTGGGGCCAACGTCCTGACTTTC. The whole variable domain, filled in from reference TRBV15 and TRBJ2-6, reads DAMVIQNPRYQVTQFGKPVTLSCSQTLNHNVMYWYQQKSSQAPKLLFHYYDKDFNNEADTPDNFQSRRPNTSFCFLDIRSPGLGDTAMYLCATSRDLISGANVLTFGAGSRLTVL.

The chain carries TRBV28 and TRBJ2-7; 13 bases fit TRBD2. The CDR3 has 15 amino acids. Germline CDR1 and CDR2: MDHEN and SYDVKM. The J segment lost 3 bases and the V segment lost 6 bases, leaving 5 bases of the junction unmatched. CDR3 residues: CASSSTSGRLYEQYF. In DNA, the CDR3 is TGTGCCAGCAGCTCGACTAGCGGGAGGCTCTACGAGCAGTACTTC.

This chain joins TRBV7-8 and TRBJ1-1; 8 bases are shared with TRBD1. Per the germline V gene, CDR1 is SGHVS and CDR2 is FQNEAQ. V lost 5 bases, J lost 3 bases, and 14 bases stayed unmatched. This CDR3 region has 17 residues. The CDR3 bases are TGTGCCAGCAGCCCTCGGGAAGCGACAGGGGCCCACACTGAAGCTTTCTTT. It encodes CASSPREATGAHTEAFF.

This clone was picked up one time. The rearrangement uses TRBV29-1 and TRBJ2-1; TRBD2 matches at 9 bases. V was clipped by 5 bases and J by 0 bases; unmatched bases: 8. CDR1 SQVTM and CDR2 ANQGSEA come from the germline V gene. The CDR3 loop spans 16 amino acids. CDR3 sequence: CSVRRLADSSYNEQFF. The CDR3, as DNA: TGCAGCGTTAGGAGACTAGCGGACAGCTCCTACAATGAGCAGTTCTTC.

This chain connects TRBV25-1 to TRBJ1-3, with 11 bases identical to TRBD1. Germline values: CDR1 MGHDK, CDR2 SYGVNS. The CDR3 has 15 amino acids. The ends lost 8 bases at V and 4 bases at J; junction bases unmatched: 7. DNA for the CDR3: TGTGCCAGCTCCCGAGGGACAGGGGGAGGAAACACCATATATTTT. This encodes CASSRGTGGGNTIYF.

The rearrangement joins TRBV18 to TRBJ2-7, with TRBD2 matching 12 bases. Germline CDR1 reads KGHSH; CDR2 reads LQKENI. V was clipped by 2 bases and J by 1 base; unmatched bases: 9. The CDR3 has 18 amino acids. The CDR3 protein is CASSPGASGRGRSYEQYF. The CDR3 DNA reads TGTGCCAGCTCACCAGGGGCTAGCGGGAGGGGGAGATCCTACGAGCAGTACTTC.

The CDR3: CASSLGAYPGDEQFF. CDR3 nucleotide sequence: TGTGCCAGCAGTTTGGGGGCTTACCCCGGGGATGAGCAGTTCTTC. This sequence joins TRBV28 and TRBJ2-1; a possible D gene is TRBD1 (6 bases). The V end was cut by 3 bases, the J end by 8 bases, with 17 bases between. Germline lookup yields CDR1 MDHEN and CDR2 SYDVKM. This CDR3 comprises 15 residues.